These 17 T cell receptor beta chains share one sample of origin, sequenced in a study of CD8 T cells in ankylosing spondylitis. TCRdb redid the calling of the 5' RACE reads with MiXCR, one entry per CDR3 protein. Counted here are some 350,000 distinct CDR3 sequences, approximately 14% occurring once; the ten biggest clones make up 0.85% to 1.4%. Material for sequencing was blood, either unsorted or a sorted T cell fraction (not recorded which). Receptor source: a male donor with ankylosing spondylitis or in good health (not recorded which).

This clonotype was picked up a small number of times. V gene TRBV5-1 combines with J gene TRBJ1-4; unclear D gene. Germline V gene data show CDR1 as SGHRS and CDR2 as YFSETQ. Trimming took off 3 bases at V and 7 bases at J, with 13 bases between the two ends. This CDR3 contains 14 residues. Here the CDR3 DNA reads TGCGCCAGCAGCTCAGCAACACGCGGTGAAAAACTGTTTTTT. This gives the protein CASSSATRGEKLFF.

This clonotype occurred a few times. The V and J genes are TRBV12-3 or TRBV12-4 and TRBJ1-5; the D gene is possibly TRBD1 (5 bases). The CDR3 contains 15 residues. V was clipped by 3 bases and J by 6 bases, with 15 bases between them. The CDR3 nucleotides are TGTGCCAGCAGTTTGAGGCAGGGTCGCGTTCAGCCCCAGCATTTT. It translates to CASSLRQGRVQPQHF.

This clonotype was detected a few times. The V call is TRBV20-1, the J call TRBJ2-1; TRBD1 might be the D (6 bases). V dropped 4 bases and J dropped 8 bases, with 15 bases sitting between them. The CDR3 has 13 amino acids. Germline loops: CDR1 DFQATT, CDR2 SNEGSKA (reference sequence). The CDR3 DNA reads as TGCAGTGCTATGGCAGGGGACGGTCATGAGCAGTTCTTC. Its translation is CSAMAGDGHEQFF.

The gene calls are TRBV30 and TRBJ2-7; 10 bases map to TRBD1. V was clipped by 3 bases and J by 3 bases; unmatched bases: 5. Germline V gene lookup returns CDR1 GTSNPN and CDR2 SVGIG (reference sequence). This CDR3 spans 14 amino acids. CDR3 nucleotides: TGTGCCTGGAGCCGGGACAGGGGATACTACGAGCAGTACTTC. The encoded protein is CAWSRDRGYYEQYF.

This chain uses TRBV20-1 with TRBJ1-2; 7 nucleotides agree with TRBD1. CDR3 length equals 13 residues. V shed 3 bases and J 8 bases; nucleotides not matched to a gene: 9. CDR1 is DFQATT and CDR2 is SNEGSKA in the germline V gene (reference sequence). This CDR3 reads CSARIDRAVGYTF. The CDR3, as DNA: TGCAGTGCTAGGATAGACAGGGCGGTGGGCTACACCTTC.

At least ten counts were recorded for this clonotype. CDR3 in amino acids: CASSFRVSGNTIYF. The CDR3 nucleotides are TGTGCCAGCAGTTTCAGGGTGTCTGGAAACACCATATATTTT. The chain employs TRBV12-3 or TRBV12-4 and TRBJ1-3; D might be TRBD1 (5 bases). The CDR3 consists of 14 residues. V was clipped by 3 bases and J by 1 base, with 7 bases between them.

This clonotype was observed a handful of times. The gene calls are TRBV12-3 or TRBV12-4 and TRBJ2-1; 10 nucleotides line up with TRBD2. The CDR3 is 15 residues long. The trim removed 7 bases at V and 4 bases at J, leaving 7 bases unmatched. DNA for the CDR3: TGTGCCAGCACCACTAGCGGGATGGCGTACAATGAGCAGTTCTTC. Its translation is CASTTSGMAYNEQFF.

This clonotype was counted at least ten times. For the CDR3, the DNA is TGCAGCGTTGGAGGGAGCTCCTACAATGAGCAGTTCTTC. It translates to CSVGGSSYNEQFF. V is TRBV29-1 and J is TRBJ2-1, with a tentative D call TRBD2 (5 bases). The germline V gene has CDR1 SQVTM and CDR2 ANQGSEA. V was clipped by 4 bases and J by 0 bases, with 7 bases between them. There are 13 residues in the CDR3.

This rearrangement joins TRBV7-9 to TRBJ2-3; 7 bases line up with TRBD1. The CDR3 covers 15 residues. Trimming cost V 5 bases and J 1 base; bases outside gene matches: 6. Germline V lookup: CDR1 SEHNR, CDR2 FQNEAQ (reference sequence). CDR3 bases: TGTGCCAGCAGCCTAATGGGGACAGGCACAGATACGCAGTATTTT. This codes for CASSLMGTGTDTQYF.

V usage is TRBV10-3 and J usage is TRBJ2-6; no clear D gene. In germline, CDR1 is ENHRY, CDR2 SYGVKD. This CDR3 has 13 amino acids. Trimming removed 11 bases at V and 1 base at J, with 9 bases between. CDR3 sequence: CAVLMSGANVLTF. CDR3 bases: TGTGCCGTCCTTATGTCTGGGGCCAACGTCCTGACTTTC.

This clonotype has more than one count but fewer than ten. This chain uses TRBV5-1 with TRBJ1-6, with 9 bases matching TRBD1. Germline-derived CDR1 and CDR2 are SGHRS and YFSETQ. V trimming: 0 bases; J trimming: 7 bases; junction bases outside the gene matches: 2. The CDR3 length is 15 residues. The CDR3 loop is CASSLEGTGNSPLHF. The CDR3 DNA reads TGCGCCAGCAGCTTGGAGGGGACAGGGAATTCACCCCTCCACTTT.

As for this clonotype: The junction departs from the called germline gene at one end, perhaps through a read error. The gene calls are TRBV2 and TRBJ1-5; 12 bases are a match to TRBD1. The germline V gene encodes CDR1 SNHLY and CDR2 FYNNEI. This CDR3 comprises 15 residues. As DNA, the CDR3 is TGTGCCAGCAGGGCCGGGACAGGGGGCAATCACCCCCAGCATTTT. This codes for CASRAGTGGNHPQHF. The entire variable domain, with the rest obtained from reference TRBV2 and TRBJ1-5, is as follows: EPEVTQTPSHQVTQMGQEVILRCVPISNHLYFYWYRQILGQKVEFLVSFYNNEISEKSEIFDDQFSVERPDGSNFTLKIRSTKLEDSAMYFCASRAGTGGNHPQHFGDGTRLSIL.

The chain joins TRBV10-3 to TRBJ1-1; 10 positions agree with TRBD1. The germline V gene encodes CDR1 ENHRY and CDR2 SYGVKD. V shed 3 bases and J 5 bases; nucleotides not matched to a gene: 6. The CDR3 extends over 15 amino acids. CDR3 protein: CAISDGTGVRTEAFF. The CDR3 DNA reads TGTGCCATCAGTGACGGGACAGGGGTTCGAACTGAAGCTTTCTTT.

The sample holds a few counts of this clonotype. The chain joins TRBV5-6 to TRBJ2-7, with 9 bases lining up with TRBD1. The CDR3 is 16 residues long. CDR1 and CDR2 (germline): SGHDT, YYEEEE. After removal of 2 bases from V and 3 bases from J, the junction contained 9 bases not matched to a gene. Here the CDR3 reads CASSFPSGDRVYEQYF. DNA for the CDR3: TGTGCCAGCAGCTTTCCTTCGGGGGACAGGGTCTACGAGCAGTACTTC.

The table lists this clonotype with a few counts. The genes are TRBV6-1 and TRBJ1-1; no definite D call. V lost 6 bases, J lost 3 bases, and 14 bases lay in between. The CDR3 has 14 amino acids. The germline gives CDR1 MNHNS, CDR2 SASEGT. CDR3 in amino acids: CASSLLGLDTEAFF. The CDR3 DNA follows: TGTGCCAGCAGCCTTCTCGGACTGGACACTGAAGCTTTCTTT.

This clonotype was detected a few times. V gene TRBV18 combines with J gene TRBJ2-5, with D possibly TRBD2 on 6 matching bases. This CDR3 has 14 amino acids. The germline V gene has CDR1 KGHSH and CDR2 LQKENI. The V end lost 4 bases, the J end lost 5 bases, and 14 bases lay between the germline ends. The CDR3 reads CASSRDGGGETQYF. CDR3 bases: TGTGCCAGCTCACGGGACGGAGGAGGGGAGACCCAGTACTTC.

The chain recombines TRBV11-3 with TRBJ1-6, with TRBD1 as a possible D gene (6 bases). The V end lost 5 bases, the J end lost 7 bases, and 9 bases lay between the germline ends. CDR1 and CDR2 from the germline V gene are SGHNT and YENEEA. The CDR3 length is 13 residues. The CDR3 loop is CASSPGGNSPLHF. Written as DNA, the CDR3 is TGTGCCAGCAGCCCGGGGGGCAATTCACCCCTCCACTTT.